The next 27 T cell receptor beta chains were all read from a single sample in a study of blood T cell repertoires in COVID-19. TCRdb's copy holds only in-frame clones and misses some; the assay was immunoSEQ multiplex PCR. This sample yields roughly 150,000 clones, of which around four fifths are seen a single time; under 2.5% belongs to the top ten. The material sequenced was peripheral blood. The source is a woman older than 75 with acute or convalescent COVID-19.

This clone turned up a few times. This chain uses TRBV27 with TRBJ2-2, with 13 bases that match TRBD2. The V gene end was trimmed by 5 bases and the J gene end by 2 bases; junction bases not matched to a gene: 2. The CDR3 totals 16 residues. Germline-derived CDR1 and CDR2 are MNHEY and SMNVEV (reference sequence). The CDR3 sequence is CASSMGLAGNTGELFF. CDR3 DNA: TGTGCCAGCAGTATGGGACTAGCGGGAAACACCGGGGAGCTGTTTTTT.

The CDR3, as DNA: TGCAGCGTTGAAGCCGGGACTAGCGGAGTCTACGAGCAGTACTTC. Its translation: CSVEAGTSGVYEQYF. The chain recombines TRBV29-1 with TRBJ2-7, with 11 positions matching TRBD2. The CDR3 extends over 15 amino acids. Germline values: CDR1 SQVTM, CDR2 ANQGSEA. V lost 1 base to trimming and J lost 3 bases; unmatched junction nucleotides: 5.

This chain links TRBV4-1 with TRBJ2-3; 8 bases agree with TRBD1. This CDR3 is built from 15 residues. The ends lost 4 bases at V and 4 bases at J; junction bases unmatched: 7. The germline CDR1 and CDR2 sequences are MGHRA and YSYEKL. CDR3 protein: CASSRGQASADTQYF. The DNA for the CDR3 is TGCGCCAGCAGCCGGGGACAGGCCTCCGCAGATACGCAGTATTTT.

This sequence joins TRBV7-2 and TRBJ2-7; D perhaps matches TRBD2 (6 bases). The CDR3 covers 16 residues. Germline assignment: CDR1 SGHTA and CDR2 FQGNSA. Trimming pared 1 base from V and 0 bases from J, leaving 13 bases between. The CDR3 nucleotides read TGTGCCAGCAGCTTAGGGTCAACCGGGAGCTCCTACGAGCAGTACTTC. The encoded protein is CASSLGSTGSSYEQYF.

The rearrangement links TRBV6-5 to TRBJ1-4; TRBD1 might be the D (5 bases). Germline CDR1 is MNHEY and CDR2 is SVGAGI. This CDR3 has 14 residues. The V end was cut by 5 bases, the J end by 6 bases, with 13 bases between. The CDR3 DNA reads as TGTGCCAGCAGTCTAGGCAGGGTCGATGAAAAACTGTTTTTT. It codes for CASSLGRVDEKLFF.

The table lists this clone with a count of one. CDR3 sequence (DNA): TGTGCCAGCAGCTTAGACGGGGGGACCTTCTCCTACGAGCAGTACTTC. Amino acids: CASSLDGGTFSYEQYF. The chain is built from TRBV11-2 and TRBJ2-7; 7 bases are shared with TRBD2. Germline CDR1 and CDR2: SGHAT and FQNNGV. With 0 bases clipped from V and 0 bases from J, the junction kept 5 bases outside the gene matches. The CDR3 spans 16 residues.

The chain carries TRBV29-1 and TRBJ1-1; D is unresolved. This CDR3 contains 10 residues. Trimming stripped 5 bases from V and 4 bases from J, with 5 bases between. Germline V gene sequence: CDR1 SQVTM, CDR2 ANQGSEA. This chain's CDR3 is CSVSVTEAFF. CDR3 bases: TGCAGCGTTTCCGTCACTGAAGCTTTCTTT.

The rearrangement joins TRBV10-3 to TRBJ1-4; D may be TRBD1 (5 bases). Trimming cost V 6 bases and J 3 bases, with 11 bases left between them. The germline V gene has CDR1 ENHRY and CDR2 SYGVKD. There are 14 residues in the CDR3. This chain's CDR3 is CAISVDISNEKLFF. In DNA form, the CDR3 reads TGTGCCATCAGCGTGGACATATCTAATGAAAAACTGTTTTTT.

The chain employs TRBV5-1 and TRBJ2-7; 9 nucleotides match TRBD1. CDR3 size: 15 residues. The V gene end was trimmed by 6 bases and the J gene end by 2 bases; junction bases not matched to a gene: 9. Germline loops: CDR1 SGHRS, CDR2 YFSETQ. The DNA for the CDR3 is TGCGCCAGCACCGAATCGACAGGGGGGCCCTACGAGCAGTACTTC. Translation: CASTESTGGPYEQYF.

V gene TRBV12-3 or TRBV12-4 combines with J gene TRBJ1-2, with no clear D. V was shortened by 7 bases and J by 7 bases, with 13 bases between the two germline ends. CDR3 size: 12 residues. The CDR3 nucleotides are TGTGCCAGCACCGAGGCGGGTTTTGGCTACACCTTC. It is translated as CASTEAGFGYTF.

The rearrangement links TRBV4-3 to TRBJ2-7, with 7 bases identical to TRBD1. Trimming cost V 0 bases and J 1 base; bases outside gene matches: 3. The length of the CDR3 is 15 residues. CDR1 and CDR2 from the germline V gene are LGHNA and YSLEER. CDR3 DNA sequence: TGCGCCAGCAGCCAAGACTTGGGACAGTCCTACGAGCAGTACTTC. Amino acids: CASSQDLGQSYEQYF.

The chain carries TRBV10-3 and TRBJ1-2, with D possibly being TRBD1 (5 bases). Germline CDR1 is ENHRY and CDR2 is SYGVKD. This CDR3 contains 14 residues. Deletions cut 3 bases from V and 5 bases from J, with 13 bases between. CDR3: CAISDYGKGYGYTF. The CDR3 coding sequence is TGTGCCATCAGTGATTACGGAAAGGGGTATGGCTACACCTTC.

CDR3 residues: CASSAGQGYGYTF. The CDR3 nucleotides read TGTGCCAGCAGCGCGGGACAGGGCTATGGCTACACCTTC. The chain has TRBV5-6 and TRBJ1-2, with 9 bases identical to TRBD1. The germline gives CDR1 SGHDT, CDR2 YYEEEE. V lost 4 bases to trimming and J lost 4 bases; unmatched junction nucleotides: 2. This CDR3 has 13 residues. Complete variable domain (other parts from reference TRBV5-6 and TRBJ1-2): DAGVTQSPTHLIKTRGQQVTLRCSPKSGHDTVSWYQQALGQGPQFIFQYYEEEERQRGNFPDRFSGHQFPNYSSELNVNALLLGDSALYLCASSAGQGYGYTFGSGTRLTVV.

DNA for the CDR3: TGCGCCAGCAGCTTGAGTCTACTCGGCAATGAGCAGTTCTTC. This encodes CASSLSLLGNEQFF. The genes are TRBV5-1 and TRBJ2-1, with D unresolved. V was pared by 1 base and J by 6 bases, with 11 bases between. The CDR3 consists of 14 residues. The V gene's germline CDR1 is SGHRS and CDR2 YFSETQ. Drawing the rest from reference TRBV5-1 and TRBJ2-1, the complete variable domain is KAGVTQTPRYLIKTRGQQVTLSCSPISGHRSVSWYQQTPGQGLQFLFEYFSETQRNKGNFPGRFSGRQFSNSRSEMNVSTLELGDSALYLCASSLSLLGNEQFFGPGTRLTVL.

This CDR3 is CASTFRRAGYEQYF. The CDR3 DNA sequence: TGTGCCAGCACCTTTAGAAGGGCGGGCTACGAGCAGTACTTC. The V call is TRBV28, the J call TRBJ2-7, with TRBD2 as a possible D gene (5 bases). CDR1 is MDHEN, CDR2 SYDVKM, per germline. V dropped 7 bases and J dropped 3 bases, with 16 bases sitting between them. This CDR3 is 14 amino acids long.

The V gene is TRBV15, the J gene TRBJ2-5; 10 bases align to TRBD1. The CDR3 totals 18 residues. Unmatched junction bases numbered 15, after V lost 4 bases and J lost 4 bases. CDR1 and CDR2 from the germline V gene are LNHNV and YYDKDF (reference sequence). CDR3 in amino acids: CATSKRGAGQGFGETQYF. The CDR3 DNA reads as TGTGCCACCAGCAAGCGTGGGGCGGGACAGGGGTTCGGAGAGACCCAGTACTTC.

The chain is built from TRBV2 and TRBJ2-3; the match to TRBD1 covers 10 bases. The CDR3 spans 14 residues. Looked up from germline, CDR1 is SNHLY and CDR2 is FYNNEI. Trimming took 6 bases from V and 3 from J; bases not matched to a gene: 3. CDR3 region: CASSLGQGTDTQYF. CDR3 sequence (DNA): TGTGCCAGCAGCCTGGGACAGGGGACAGATACGCAGTATTTT.

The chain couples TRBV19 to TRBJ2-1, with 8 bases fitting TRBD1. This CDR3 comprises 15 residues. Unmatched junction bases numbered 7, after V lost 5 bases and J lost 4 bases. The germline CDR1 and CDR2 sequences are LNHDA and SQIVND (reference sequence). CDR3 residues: CASSFSGGAYNEQFF. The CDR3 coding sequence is TGTGCCAGTAGTTTTTCAGGGGGCGCTTACAATGAGCAGTTCTTC.

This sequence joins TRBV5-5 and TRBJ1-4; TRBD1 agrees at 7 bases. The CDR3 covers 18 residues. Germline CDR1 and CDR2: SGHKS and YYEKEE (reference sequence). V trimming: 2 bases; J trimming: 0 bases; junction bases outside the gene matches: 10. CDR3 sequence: CASSFPGTADSTNEKLFF. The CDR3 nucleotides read TGTGCCAGCAGCTTTCCTGGGACAGCTGATTCAACTAATGAAAAACTGTTTTTT.

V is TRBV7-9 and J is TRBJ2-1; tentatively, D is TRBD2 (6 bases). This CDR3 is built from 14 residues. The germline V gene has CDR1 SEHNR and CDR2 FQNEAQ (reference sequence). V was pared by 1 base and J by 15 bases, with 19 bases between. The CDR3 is CASSLEVLGAGLFF. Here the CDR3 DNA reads TGTGCCAGCAGCTTAGAAGTATTAGGGGCGGGACTGTTCTTC.

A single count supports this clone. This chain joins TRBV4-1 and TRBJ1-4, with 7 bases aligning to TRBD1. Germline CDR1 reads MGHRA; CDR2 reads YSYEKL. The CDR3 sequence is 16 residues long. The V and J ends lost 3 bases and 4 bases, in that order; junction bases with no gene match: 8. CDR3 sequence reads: CASSHPQGFGNEKLFF. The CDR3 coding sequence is TGCGCCAGCAGCCACCCACAGGGGTTTGGTAATGAAAAACTGTTTTTT.

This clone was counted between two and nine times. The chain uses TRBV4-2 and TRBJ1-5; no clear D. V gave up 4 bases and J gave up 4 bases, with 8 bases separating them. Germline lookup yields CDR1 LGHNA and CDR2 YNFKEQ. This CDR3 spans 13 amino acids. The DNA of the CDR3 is TGTGCCAGCAGCCGAGACCTGAATCAGCCCCAGCATTTT. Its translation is CASSRDLNQPQHF.

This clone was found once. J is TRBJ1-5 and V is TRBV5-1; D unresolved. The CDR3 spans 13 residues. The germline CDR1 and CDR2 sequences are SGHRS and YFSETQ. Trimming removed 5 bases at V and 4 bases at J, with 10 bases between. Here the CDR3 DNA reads TGCGCCAGCAGATCCTCGTATAATCAGCCCCAGCATTTT. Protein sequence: CASRSSYNQPQHF.

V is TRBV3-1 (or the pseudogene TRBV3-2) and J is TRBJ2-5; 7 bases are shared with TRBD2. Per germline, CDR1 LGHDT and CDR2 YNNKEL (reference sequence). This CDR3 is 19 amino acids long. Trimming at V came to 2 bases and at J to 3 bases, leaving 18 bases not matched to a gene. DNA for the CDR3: TGTGCCAGCAGCCAACTACCCCGGGTAATGCGGGGGTGGAAAGAGACCCAGTACTTC. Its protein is CASSQLPRVMRGWKETQYF.

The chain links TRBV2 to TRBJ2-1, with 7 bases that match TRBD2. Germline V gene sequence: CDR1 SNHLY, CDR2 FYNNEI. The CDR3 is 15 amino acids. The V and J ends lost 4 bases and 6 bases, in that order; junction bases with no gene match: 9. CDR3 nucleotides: TGTGCCAGCAGTGGACTAGCCTCCTCTCCCAATGAGCAGTTCTTC. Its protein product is CASSGLASSPNEQFF.

CDR3 amino acids: CASSYGQAISYEQYF. Here the CDR3 DNA reads TGTGCCAGCAGTTACGGACAGGCAATCTCCTACGAGCAGTACTTC. V and J are TRBV5-4 and TRBJ2-7, with 7 bases fitting TRBD1. CDR1 is SGHNT and CDR2 is YYREEE in the germline V gene (reference sequence). V trimming: 5 bases; J trimming: 0 bases; junction bases outside the gene matches: 8. This CDR3 spans 15 amino acids.

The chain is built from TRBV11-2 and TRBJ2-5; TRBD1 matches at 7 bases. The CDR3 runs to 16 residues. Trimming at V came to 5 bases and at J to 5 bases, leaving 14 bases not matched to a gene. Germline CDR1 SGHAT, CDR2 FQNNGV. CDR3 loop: CASSHERQGFEETQYF. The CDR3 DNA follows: TGTGCCAGCAGCCACGAACGACAGGGTTTCGAGGAGACCCAGTACTTC.